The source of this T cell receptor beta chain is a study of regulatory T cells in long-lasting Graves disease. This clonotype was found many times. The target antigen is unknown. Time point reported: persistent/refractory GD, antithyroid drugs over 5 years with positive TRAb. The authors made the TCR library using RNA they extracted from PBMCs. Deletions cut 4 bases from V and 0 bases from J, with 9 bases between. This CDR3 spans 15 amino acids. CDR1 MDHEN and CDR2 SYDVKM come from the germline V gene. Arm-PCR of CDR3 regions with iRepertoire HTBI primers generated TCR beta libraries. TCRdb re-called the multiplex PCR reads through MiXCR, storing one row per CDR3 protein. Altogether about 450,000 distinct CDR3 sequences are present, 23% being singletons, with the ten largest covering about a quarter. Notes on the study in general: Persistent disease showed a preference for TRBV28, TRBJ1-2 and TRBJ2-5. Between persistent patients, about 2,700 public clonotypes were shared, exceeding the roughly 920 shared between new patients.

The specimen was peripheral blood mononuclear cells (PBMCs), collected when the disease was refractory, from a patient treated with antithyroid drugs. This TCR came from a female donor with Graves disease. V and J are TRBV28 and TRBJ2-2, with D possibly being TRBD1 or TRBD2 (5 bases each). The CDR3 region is CASSYGTTNTGELFF. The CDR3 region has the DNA TGTGCCAGCAGTTACGGGACCACGAACACCGGGGAGCTGTTTTTT.